Following are 24 T cell receptor beta chains from one sample sequenced in a study of CD8 T cells in ankylosing spondylitis. A single record per CDR3 protein comes from TCRdb applying MiXCR to the 5' RACE reads. Counted here are under 55,000 distinct CDR3 sequences, roughly 7.3% occurring once; the ten biggest clones make up around 8.5%. Material for sequencing was blood, either unsorted or a sorted T cell fraction (not recorded which). The receptors were sampled from a female donor with ankylosing spondylitis or in good health (not recorded which).

This clonotype was seen only a few times. The genes are TRBV11-3 and TRBJ1-4; TRBD1 matches at 8 bases. This CDR3 spans 16 amino acids. V was pared by 5 bases and J by 7 bases, with 12 bases of the junction left unmatched. The germline gives CDR1 SGHNT, CDR2 YENEEA. CDR3 DNA sequence: TGTGCCAGCAGCCCGGGACAGGAAGAGTTGAGTGAAAAACTGTTTTTT. Its protein product is CASSPGQEELSEKLFF. Full variable domain (rest looked up from reference TRBV11-3 and TRBJ1-4): EAGVVQSPRYKIIEKKQPVAFWCNPISGHNTLYWYLQNLGQGPELLIRYENEEAVDDSQLPKDRFSAERLKGVDSTLKIQPAELGDSAVYLCASSPGQEELSEKLFFGSGTQLSVL.

This clonotype was counted at least ten times. CDR3 coding DNA: TGTGCCAGCAGCGTAGAATACAGGGCAAACACCGGGGAGCTGTTTTTT. It specifies CASSVEYRANTGELFF. J is TRBJ2-2 and V is TRBV9, with D possibly TRBD1 on 6 matching bases. Germline CDR1 is SGDLS and CDR2 is YYNGEE. This CDR3 comprises 16 residues. The V and J ends lost 0 bases and 2 bases respectively, with 11 bases between them.

This clonotype was detected many times. The rearrangement links TRBV10-3 to TRBJ2-1; the match to TRBD2 covers 9 bases. The CDR3 runs to 16 residues. The germline CDR1 and CDR2 sequences are ENHRY and SYGVKD. Germline trimming cut 0 bases from V and 9 bases from J; bases unmatched to any gene: 9. The CDR3: CAISESFRTSVREQFF. CDR3 nucleotide sequence: TGTGCCATCAGTGAGTCTTTCAGGACTAGCGTTCGTGAGCAGTTCTTC.

This clonotype was seen many times. V and J are TRBV20-1 and TRBJ1-5; 9 bases fit TRBD1. Germline values: CDR1 DFQATT, CDR2 SNEGSKA (reference sequence). This CDR3 is 16 amino acids long. The junction had 8 bases not matched to a gene; V was cut back by 3 bases and J by 2 bases. The DNA of the CDR3 is TGCAGTGCTAGTGTCATGCGACAGGGGGGCAATCAGCCCCAGCATTTT. This gives the protein CSASVMRQGGNQPQHF.

The table lists this clonotype with many counts. CDR3 nucleotides: TGCAGTGCCAGTACTAGCGGGCGCACAGATACGCAGTATTTT. Protein sequence: CSASTSGRTDTQYF. The chain carries TRBV20-1 and TRBJ2-3, with TRBD2 identical over 9 bases. CDR1 DFQATT and CDR2 SNEGSKA come from the germline V gene (reference sequence). CDR3 size: 14 residues. V lost 6 bases and J lost 1; bases outside the gene matches: 5.

This clonotype has a count of ten or more. J is TRBJ2-7 and V is TRBV28; TRBD1 matches 7 bases. The CDR3 runs to 14 residues. CDR1 and CDR2 (germline): MDHEN, SYDVKM. V lost 9 bases and J lost 0; bases outside the gene matches: 8. This CDR3 is CASVDRSRSYEQYF. The CDR3 DNA reads TGTGCCAGTGTGGACAGGTCTCGCTCCTACGAGCAGTACTTC.

V and J are TRBV5-1 and TRBJ2-3; D is unclear. Trimming shortened V by 2 bases and J by 2 bases, and 9 bases separated the two germline ends. Per germline, CDR1 SGHRS and CDR2 YFSETQ. This CDR3 spans 14 amino acids. The CDR3 loop is CASSLVSTTDTQYF. Written as DNA, the CDR3 is TGCGCCAGCAGCTTAGTATCGACCACAGATACGCAGTATTTT.

In this sample, this clonotype turned up many times. The chain uses TRBV18 and TRBJ1-5; a possible D gene is TRBD1 (6 bases). The CDR3 extends over 15 amino acids. The germline gives CDR1 KGHSH, CDR2 LQKENI. V lost 3 bases, J lost 7 bases, and 16 bases lay in between. This chain's CDR3 is CASSPTGTGGQPQHF. The DNA of the CDR3 is TGTGCCAGCTCACCGACGGGAACCGGGGGCCAGCCCCAGCATTTT. The variable domain in full, completed from reference TRBV18 and TRBJ1-5, reads NAGVMQNPRHLVRRRGQEARLRCSPMKGHSHVYWYRQLPEEGLKFMVYLQKENIIDESGMPKERFSAEFPKEGPSILRIQQVVRGDSAAYFCASSPTGTGGQPQHFGDGTRLSIL.

V is TRBV19 and J is TRBJ2-3, with D unclear. This CDR3 is built from 13 residues. V shed 6 bases and J shed 2 bases, with 9 bases lying between them. Germline CDR1 LNHDA, CDR2 SQIVND (reference sequence). The CDR3 DNA sequence: TGTGCCAGTAGAGACTTGCCCACAGATACGCAGTATTTT. It is translated as CASRDLPTDTQYF.

There are many counts of this clonotype. The chain links TRBV20-1 to TRBJ2-5, with 10 bases fitting TRBD2. J gave up 5 bases and V 5 bases, and 8 bases lay outside the gene matches. CDR3 length: 14 amino acids. Germline CDR1 DFQATT, CDR2 SNEGSKA (reference sequence). For the CDR3, the DNA is TGCAGTGCTTCAAAGCTAGCGGGGGTTGAGACCCAGTACTTC. Protein sequence: CSASKLAGVETQYF.

This clonotype occurred many times. The chain uses TRBV11-1 and TRBJ2-1, with D perhaps matching TRBD2 (6 bases). Trimming cost V 4 bases and J 9 bases, with 16 bases left between them. CDR3 length: 14 residues. The germline V gene encodes CDR1 SGHAT and CDR2 FQDESV (reference sequence). CDR3 in DNA: TGTGCCAGCAGCTCGAGGGTGGGGAGGCGTGAGCAGTTCTTC. Residues: CASSSRVGRREQFF.

Many counts were recorded for this clonotype. The chain employs TRBV11-2 and TRBJ1-3; no clear D. CDR1 SGHAT and CDR2 FQNNGV come from the germline V gene. The CDR3 loop spans 15 amino acids. The V gene lost 5 bases and the J gene lost 0 bases, with 11 bases spanning the gap. Written as DNA, the CDR3 is TGTGCCAGCAGCCTTTCGGTGGTCTCTGGAAACACCATATATTTT. Translation gives CASSLSVVSGNTIYF.

There are many counts of this clonotype. This chain joins TRBV27 and TRBJ1-6; D ambiguous. Germline CDR1 MNHEY, CDR2 SMNVEV (reference sequence). V was trimmed by 6 bases and J by 3 bases, leaving 18 bases between them. This CDR3 contains 17 residues. The CDR3 nucleotides read TGTGCCAGCAGCTCAAGGCAGGAATGGGGCTATAATTCACCCCTCCACTTT. This gives the protein CASSSRQEWGYNSPLHF.

This clonotype was counted at least ten times. The CDR3 bases are TGTGCCAGCAGTCTTGGACAGGTGGTGTTTTTT. The encoded protein is CASSLGQVVFF. The rearrangement uses TRBV6-1 and TRBJ1-4; 7 bases line up with TRBD1. Per the germline V gene, CDR1 is MNHNS and CDR2 is SASEGT. Unmatched junction bases numbered 6, after V lost 5 bases and J lost 15 bases. This CDR3 is built from 11 residues.

This clonotype was counted at least ten times. The chain employs TRBV6-1 and TRBJ1-1; D is undetermined. Between the trimmed V and J ends, which lost 2 bases and 0 bases, there was a span of 7 bases. The CDR3 runs to 14 residues. Germline CDR1 MNHNS, CDR2 SASEGT. CDR3 bases: TGTGCCAGCAGTGAATACAACATGAACACTGAAGCTTTCTTT. Translated, it gives CASSEYNMNTEAFF.

With respect to this clonotype: A much more abundant neighbour one base away suggests this may be a read error. V is TRBV14 and J is TRBJ2-3; tentatively, D is TRBD1 (6 bases). The CDR3 length is 14 residues. CDR1 SGHDN and CDR2 FVKESK come from the germline V gene. Here the CDR3 reads CASSRAGVRDTRYF. The CDR3 DNA is TGTGCCAGCAGCCGGGCAGGGGTAAGGGATACGCGGTATTTT. The full variable domain, rest sourced from reference TRBV14 and TRBJ2-3, is EAGVTQFPSHSVIEKGQTVTLRCDPISGHDNLYWYRRVMGKEIKFLLHFVKESKQDESGMPNNRFLAERTGGTYSTLKVQPAELEDSGVYFCASSRAGVRDTRYFGPGTRLTVL.

This clonotype showed up many times. The genes are TRBV11-2 and TRBJ1-1; TRBD1 aligns across 7 bases. Germline V CDR1 and CDR2: SGHAT, FQNNGV. CDR3 length: 16 amino acids. V lost 5 bases and J lost 0; bases outside the gene matches: 9. The DNA of the CDR3 is TGTGCCAGCAGCCCTTTAGGGGGCAGAATGAACACTGAAGCTTTCTTT. Protein: CASSPLGGRMNTEAFF. The full variable domain, rest sourced from reference TRBV11-2 and TRBJ1-1, is EAGVAQSPRYKIIEKRQSVAFWCNPISGHATLYWYQQILGQGPKLLIQFQNNGVVDDSQLPKDRFSAERLKGVDSTLKIQPAKLEDSAVYLCASSPLGGRMNTEAFFGQGTRLTVV.

The CDR3 protein is CASSQGTGEGQPQHF. DNA of the CDR3: TGCGCCAGCAGCCAAGGGACAGGGGAAGGGCAGCCCCAGCATTTT. This rearrangement joins TRBV4-3 to TRBJ1-5, with TRBD1 matching over 9 bases. The CDR3 is 15 residues long. The V gene's germline CDR1 is LGHNA and CDR2 YSLEER. With V trimmed by 1 base and J by 7 bases, 5 bases remained unmatched.

This clonotype was detected many times. The chain employs TRBV7-3 and TRBJ1-1; 8 bases agree with TRBD1. This CDR3 has 17 residues. Germline CDR1 reads SGHTA; CDR2 reads FQGTGA. Unmatched junction bases numbered 8, after V lost 2 bases and J lost 0 bases. CDR3: CASSLADRERMNTEAFF. Here the CDR3 DNA reads TGTGCCAGCAGCTTAGCGGACAGGGAACGTATGAACACTGAAGCTTTCTTT.

About this clonotype itself: One end of the junction does not line up with germline, which may come from a read error. The chain is built from TRBV7-9 and TRBJ1-1, with D perhaps TRBD1 (5 bases). Germline V gives CDR1 SEHNR, CDR2 FQNEAQ (reference sequence). The CDR3 is 13 amino acids. CDR3 loop: CASSSLTGIEVFF. The CDR3 nucleotides are TGTGCCAGCAGCTCCCTAACAGGAATTGAAGTTTTCTTT.

This clonotype was observed a single time. The junction differs from germline at one of its ends, possibly a read error. The V call is TRBV5-1, the J call TRBJ2-6; D unclear. The CDR3 runs 15 residues. CDR1 and CDR2 from the germline V gene are SGHRS and YFSETQ. The CDR3 nucleotides are TGCGCCAACAGCCCCTCCCTCTCTGGGGCCAACGTCCTGACTTTC. It translates to CANSPSLSGANVLTF.

This clonotype was detected ten times or more. This chain connects TRBV7-6 to TRBJ1-2, with 9 nucleotides matching TRBD1. V trimming: 2 bases; J trimming: 4 bases; junction bases outside the gene matches: 14. The CDR3 is made up of 18 amino acids. Germline CDR1 and CDR2: SGHVS and FNYEAQ. CDR3 bases: TGTGCCAGCAGCTTAAACCCGCGGGACAGGGTGGGAGGCTATGGCTACACCTTC. Its translation: CASSLNPRDRVGGYGYTF.

This clonotype was counted many times. The CDR3 reads CSARPTSGGYNEQFF. CDR3 nucleotide sequence: TGCAGTGCTAGACCTACTAGCGGGGGATACAATGAGCAGTTCTTC. The chain links TRBV20-1 to TRBJ2-1, with 11 positions matching TRBD2. The trim removed 2 bases at V and 4 bases at J, leaving 4 bases unmatched. The CDR3 contains 15 residues. CDR1 and CDR2 from the germline V gene are DFQATT and SNEGSKA (reference sequence).

The CDR3 nucleotides are TGTGCCAGCAAGGAGAAAGGTTTCGGGCAGTACGTC. Encoded protein: CASKEKGFGQYV. The chain carries TRBV6-1 and TRBJ2-7; D gene uncertain. This CDR3 spans 12 amino acids. CDR1 and CDR2 from the germline V gene are MNHNS and SASEGT. Trimming cost V 7 bases and J 9 bases, with 16 bases left between them.